A selection of T cell receptor beta chains follows, all from one sample in a study of memory CD4+ T cells and cytomegalovirus serostatus. TCRdb's table, derived via immunoSEQ multiplex PCR, lists solely in-frame clones and lacks some. Of just over 40,000 clones detected, more than 75% appear once; the ten largest clones hold approximately 0.8%. Sequenced sample: memory CD4+ T cells from blood. These receptors all stem from an adult in good health and CMV-seronegative. Both conserved end residues are part of each CDR3. A D gene is named only where the DNA matches it firmly. Clone size is given for some rows only: seen once, a few or many times, or a class if the clone is expanded.

CDR3 protein: CASSSGQGTGTEAFF
CDR3 DNA: TGTGCCAGCTCCTCTGGACAGGGGACGGGCACTGAAGCTTTCTTT
V gene: TRBV18
D gene: TRBD1
clone size: -
J gene: TRBJ1-1

CDR3 protein: CATTLGSGVVETQYF
CDR3 DNA: TGTGCCACTACACTGGGCTCGGGAGTCGTAGAGACCCAGTACTTC
V gene: TRBV2
D gene: -
clone size: once
J gene: TRBJ2-5

CDR3 protein: CSVATPGQGDETQYF
CDR3 DNA: TGCAGCGTCGCTACCCCGGGACAGGGGGATGAGACCCAGTACTTC
V gene: TRBV29-1
D gene: TRBD1
clone size: -
J gene: TRBJ2-5

CDR3 protein: CASSEPGTAGYGYTF
CDR3 DNA: TGTGCCAGCAGTGAACCCGGGACAGCCGGCTATGGCTACACCTTC
V gene: TRBV25-1
D gene: TRBD1
clone size: -
J gene: TRBJ1-2

CDR3 protein: CASSQINSPLHF
CDR3 DNA: TGCGCCAGCAGCCAAATCAATTCACCCCTCCACTTT
V gene: TRBV4-1
D gene: -
clone size: few
J gene: TRBJ1-6

CDR3 protein: CASSTTSGTDTQYF
CDR3 DNA: TGCGCCAGCAGCACGACTAGCGGCACAGATACGCAGTATTTT
V gene: TRBV5-1
D gene: TRBD2
clone size: -
J gene: TRBJ2-3

CDR3 protein: CASSPTNLNQPQHF
CDR3 DNA: TGTGCCAGCAGCCCCACCAATCTCAATCAGCCCCAGCATTTT
V gene: TRBV28
D gene: -
clone size: -
J gene: TRBJ1-5

CDR3 protein: CASSSRQPGEETQYF
CDR3 DNA: TGTGCCAGTAGTAGCCGCCAGCCAGGGGAAGAGACCCAGTACTTC
V gene: TRBV19
D gene: -
clone size: -
J gene: TRBJ2-5

CDR3 protein: CASSVLQGSTGELFF
CDR3 DNA: TGTGCCAGCAGCGTGTTACAGGGGAGCACCGGGGAGCTGTTTTTT
V gene: TRBV9
D gene: TRBD1
clone size: -
J gene: TRBJ2-2

CDR3 protein: CASRPTSTAGYGYTF
CDR3 DNA: TGTGCCAGCAGACCCACCTCTACAGCCGGATATGGCTACACCTTC
V gene: TRBV6-6
D gene: -
clone size: -
J gene: TRBJ1-2

CDR3 protein: CSVAGRISYEQYF
CDR3 DNA: TGCAGCGTCGCGGGACGGATCTCCTACGAGCAGTACTTC
V gene: TRBV29-1
D gene: -
clone size: -
J gene: TRBJ2-7

CDR3 protein: CASINYPLGKAVNYGYTF
CDR3 DNA: TGTGCCAGTATTAACTACCCCCTCGGGAAGGCCGTGAACTATGGCTACACCTTC
V gene: TRBV19
D gene: -
clone size: -
J gene: TRBJ1-2

CDR3 protein: CASSSRGGGTEAFF
CDR3 DNA: TGTGCCAGCAGTTCTCGGGGGGGAGGGACTGAAGCTTTCTTT
V gene: TRBV6-5
D gene: -
clone size: few
J gene: TRBJ1-1

CDR3 protein: CASSLAGLGGNSPLHF
CDR3 DNA: TGCGCCAGCAGCTTGGCCGGGCTCGGTGGGAATTCACCCCTCCACTTT
V gene: TRBV5-1
D gene: -
clone size: -
J gene: TRBJ1-6

CDR3 protein: CASSSPQLADTQYF
CDR3 DNA: TGTGCCAGCAGTTCGCCCCAACTAGCGGATACGCAGTATTTT
V gene: TRBV27
D gene: TRBD2
clone size: once
J gene: TRBJ2-3

CDR3 protein: CASTRTGGNYGYTF
CDR3 DNA: TGTGCCAGCACCCGGACAGGGGGAAACTATGGCTACACCTTC
V gene: TRBV2
D gene: TRBD1
clone size: -
J gene: TRBJ1-2

CDR3 protein: CSVRFGGRNTEAFF
CDR3 DNA: TGCAGCGTTAGGTTTGGTGGTCGGAACACTGAAGCTTTCTTT
V gene: TRBV29-1
D gene: -
clone size: -
J gene: TRBJ1-1

CDR3 protein: CASSLTGDPAQYF
CDR3 DNA: TGTGCCAGCAGTTTAACAGGGGACCCGGCGCAGTACTTC
V gene: TRBV7-6
D gene: TRBD1
clone size: -
J gene: TRBJ2-7

CDR3 protein: CASSEENTGELFF
CDR3 DNA: TGTGCCAGCAGTGAGGAGAACACCGGGGAGCTGTTTTTT
V gene: TRBV2
D gene: -
clone size: -
J gene: TRBJ2-2

CDR3 protein: CASSSLDSYGYTF
CDR3 DNA: TGTGCCAGCAGCTCCTTGGACAGTTATGGCTACACCTTC
V gene: TRBV7-2
D gene: -
clone size: -
J gene: TRBJ1-2

CDR3 protein: CASSPGDIPYNEQFF
CDR3 DNA: TGTGCCAGCAGCCCGGGGGACATACCCTACAATGAGCAGTTCTTC
V gene: TRBV5-6
D gene: -
clone size: once
J gene: TRBJ2-1

CDR3 protein: CASSISTGNYGYTF
CDR3 DNA: TGTGCCAGTAGTATAAGCACGGGTAACTATGGCTACACCTTC
V gene: TRBV19
D gene: -
clone size: once
J gene: TRBJ1-2

CDR3 protein: CASSRGANEKLFF
CDR3 DNA: TGTGCCAGCAGCCGCGGGGCGAATGAAAAACTGTTTTTT
V gene: TRBV27
D gene: -
clone size: -
J gene: TRBJ1-4

CDR3 protein: CASSQDPRVIENTEAFF
CDR3 DNA: TGCGCCAGCAGCCAAGATCCCAGGGTAATAGAGAACACTGAAGCTTTCTTT
V gene: TRBV4-1
D gene: -
clone size: -
J gene: TRBJ1-1

CDR3 protein: CASSQGGTTNEKLFF
CDR3 DNA: TGTGCCAGCAGTCAGGGAGGGACAACTAATGAAAAACTGTTTTTT
V gene: TRBV6-5
D gene: -
clone size: -
J gene: TRBJ1-4

CDR3 protein: CASVFGGDTNTQYF
CDR3 DNA: TGTGCTAGCGTCTTTGGGGGGGACACAAATACGCAGTATTTT
V gene: TRBV5-5
D gene: -
clone size: few
J gene: TRBJ2-3

CDR3 protein: CASSPTGSGNTIYF
CDR3 DNA: TGTGCCAGCAGCCCTACAGGGTCTGGAAACACCATATATTTT
V gene: TRBV7-2
D gene: -
clone size: -
J gene: TRBJ1-3

CDR3 protein: CASSSEGYSQFF
CDR3 DNA: TGTGCCAGCAGCTCGGAGGGGTATAGCCAGTTCTTC
V gene: TRBV7-9
D gene: -
clone size: -
J gene: TRBJ2-1

CDR3 protein: CASSQAPTGSTNEKLFF
CDR3 DNA: TGCGCCAGCAGCCAAGCTCCCACGGGGTCAACTAATGAAAAACTGTTTTTT
V gene: TRBV4-3
D gene: -
clone size: -
J gene: TRBJ1-4

CDR3 protein: CASRKDGTTYEQYF
CDR3 DNA: TGTGCCAGCAGGAAGGACGGGACGACCTACGAGCAGTACTTC
V gene: TRBV6-5
D gene: -
clone size: -
J gene: TRBJ2-7

CDR3 protein: CASSQQGANEKLFF
CDR3 DNA: TGTGCCAGCAGCCAACAGGGGGCAAATGAAAAACTGTTTTTT
V gene: TRBV9
D gene: TRBD1
clone size: once
J gene: TRBJ1-4

CDR3 protein: CASKGRDRGGEKLFF
CDR3 DNA: TGTGCCAGCAAGGGAAGGGACAGGGGCGGGGAAAAACTGTTTTTT
V gene: TRBV2
D gene: TRBD1
clone size: -
J gene: TRBJ1-4

CDR3 protein: CASSLAGTSYQETQYF
CDR3 DNA: TGTGCCAGCAGCTTAGCCGGGACTAGCTACCAAGAGACCCAGTACTTC
V gene: TRBV7-3
D gene: TRBD2
clone size: once
J gene: TRBJ2-5

CDR3 protein: CASSEGGQGPGYTF
CDR3 DNA: TGTGCCAGCAGTGAGGGGGGACAGGGCCCTGGCTACACCTTC
V gene: TRBV2
D gene: TRBD1
clone size: -
J gene: TRBJ1-2

CDR3 protein: CAWSTRQGVVDYGYTF
CDR3 DNA: TGTGCCTGGAGTACTCGACAGGGCGTAGTTGACTATGGCTACACCTTC
V gene: TRBV30
D gene: TRBD1
clone size: few
J gene: TRBJ1-2

CDR3 protein: CASSDSVRAGNQPQHF
CDR3 DNA: TGTGCCAGCAGTGATTCTGTAAGGGCGGGCAATCAGCCCCAGCATTTT
V gene: TRBV2
D gene: -
clone size: -
J gene: TRBJ1-5

CDR3 protein: CASSRQLTGNTIYF
CDR3 DNA: TGTGCCAGTAGTCGGCAATTAACTGGAAACACCATATATTTT
V gene: TRBV19
D gene: -
clone size: -
J gene: TRBJ1-3

CDR3 protein: CASSLIFGGTKLGNTIYF
CDR3 DNA: TGTGCCAGCAGCTTAATTTTTGGAGGTACCAAGCTCGGAAACACCATATATTTT
V gene: TRBV7-9
D gene: -
clone size: -
J gene: TRBJ1-3

CDR3 protein: CASSLASPADTQYF
CDR3 DNA: TGCGCCAGCAGCTTGGCCTCCCCCGCAGATACGCAGTATTTT
V gene: TRBV5-1
D gene: -
clone size: -
J gene: TRBJ2-3

CDR3 protein: CASSQGQAGDTEAFF
CDR3 DNA: TGTGCCAGCAGCCAAGGGCAGGCCGGGGACACTGAAGCTTTCTTT
V gene: TRBV4-2
D gene: -
clone size: -
J gene: TRBJ1-1

CDR3 protein: CAWSVRLADTGELFF
CDR3 DNA: TGTGCCTGGAGTGTTAGACTAGCTGACACCGGGGAGCTGTTTTTT
V gene: TRBV30
D gene: TRBD2
clone size: -
J gene: TRBJ2-2

CDR3 protein: CASSYVASGVYGYTF
CDR3 DNA: TGTGCCAGCAGTTACGTCGCCTCCGGGGTCTATGGCTACACCTTC
V gene: TRBV6-5
D gene: -
clone size: few
J gene: TRBJ1-2